Presented here are 26 T cell receptor beta chains from one specimen sequenced in a study of blood T cell repertoires in COVID-19. Clones were read by immunoSEQ multiplex PCR, and TCRdb kept only the in-frame ones, dropping some. Seen here are 140,000 to 150,000 clones, around 80% observed once, and the top ten hold roughly 10%. Material for sequencing was peripheral blood. The receptors were sampled from a man in his sixties with active or convalescent COVID-19.

This clone was seen a single time. The chain links TRBV30 to TRBJ2-3, with TRBD2 identical over 11 bases. Germline assignment: CDR1 GTSNPN and CDR2 SVGIG (reference sequence). J lost 3 bases, V lost 0 bases, and 2 bases had no gene match. The CDR3 has 15 residues. CDR3: CAWSVGTSGTDTQYF. For the CDR3, the DNA is TGTGCCTGGAGTGTAGGGACTAGCGGAACAGATACGCAGTATTTT.

The rearrangement joins TRBV6-6 to TRBJ1-4; the D gene is possibly TRBD1 (5 bases). The length of the CDR3 is 13 residues. Germline assignment: CDR1 MNHNY and CDR2 SVGAGI (reference sequence). Between the trimmed V and J ends, which lost 7 bases and 7 bases, there was a span of 13 bases. CDR3: CASTGGRGEKLFF. CDR3 bases: TGTGCCAGCACCGGGGGAAGGGGTGAAAAACTGTTTTTT.

This chain connects TRBV11-3 to TRBJ2-3, with D possibly TRBD2 on 7 matching bases. The V end was cut by 4 bases, the J end by 8 bases, with 19 bases between. The CDR3 totals 15 residues. CDR1 SGHNT and CDR2 YENEEA come from the germline V gene. The CDR3 DNA reads as TGTGCCAGCAGCTACTACTTCCGGGGGGCGGGTACGCAGTATTTT. It specifies CASSYYFRGAGTQYF.

This chain links TRBV6-2 or TRBV6-3 with TRBJ1-5; no definite D call. Germline CDR1 MNHEY, CDR2 SVGEGT. Trimming took off 4 bases at V and 2 bases at J, with 15 bases between the two ends. CDR3 size: 16 residues. For the CDR3, the DNA is TGTGCCAGCAGTTTTCTGGAGTCAACGGGCAATCAGCCCCAGCATTTT. Amino acids: CASSFLESTGNQPQHF.

The CDR3 DNA follows: TGTGCCACCCGACGGGAGGAGTCCGGGGAGCTGTTTTTT. This gives the protein CATRREESGELFF. The chain joins TRBV2 to TRBJ2-2, with 7 positions matching TRBD2. Germline-derived CDR1 and CDR2 are SNHLY and FYNNEI. Unmatched junction bases numbered 8, after V lost 10 bases and J lost 6 bases. The CDR3 contains 13 residues.

V is TRBV6-5 and J is TRBJ2-7, with D possibly TRBD1 on 5 matching bases. The germline V and J ends were trimmed by 4 bases and 6 bases, with 19 bases remaining between them. Germline V gene data show CDR1 as MNHEY and CDR2 as SVGAGI. The length of the CDR3 is 15 residues. CDR3 in amino acids: CASSSPIGRGGEQYF. CDR3 coding DNA: TGTGCCAGCAGTTCCCCGATTGGAAGGGGTGGCGAGCAGTACTTC.

This clone was counted only a few times. The J gene is TRBJ1-1, the V gene TRBV20-1; no firm D call. The germline CDR1 and CDR2 sequences are DFQATT and SNEGSKA (reference sequence). The germline V and J ends were trimmed by 7 bases and 6 bases, with 9 bases remaining between them. This CDR3 region has 10 residues. CDR3: CSVGEPEAFF. The CDR3 region has the DNA TGCAGTGTCGGGGAGCCTGAAGCTTTCTTT.

On this clone itself: Germline and junction disagree at one end, which may indicate a read error. CDR3 nucleotides: TGTGCTAGCAGCTTAGCAGGGGTCGGGGGCAATGAGCAGTTCTTC. Its translation: CASSLAGVGGNEQFF. V is TRBV7-7 and J is TRBJ2-1, with D possibly being TRBD1 or TRBD2 (6 bases each). Germline assignment: CDR1 SSHAT and CDR2 FNYEAQ (reference sequence). This CDR3 comprises 15 residues.

This clone was observed once. The J gene is TRBJ1-1, the V gene TRBV18, with D unresolved. CDR3 length: 12 residues. V lost 3 bases and J 4 bases, leaving 6 bases between the germline ends. Germline CDR1 KGHSH, CDR2 LQKENI. The CDR3 DNA sequence: TGTGCCAGCTCACCGGCCTTCACTGAAGCTTTCTTT. Protein product: CASSPAFTEAFF.

V and J are TRBV4-1 and TRBJ2-5; 9 nucleotides line up with TRBD2. Losses at the gene ends were 3 bases for V and 2 bases for J; bases not matched to a gene: 10. The CDR3 spans 17 residues. Germline V lookup: CDR1 MGHRA, CDR2 YSYEKL. CDR3 amino acids: CASSHSFGTSKQETQYF. CDR3 nucleotide sequence: TGCGCCAGCAGCCATTCATTCGGGACTAGCAAACAAGAGACCCAGTACTTC.

The V call is TRBV7-2, the J call TRBJ2-2; TRBD2 matches at 7 bases. Germline-derived CDR1 and CDR2 are SGHTA and FQGNSA. The trim removed 5 bases at V and 4 bases at J, leaving 7 bases unmatched. The CDR3 is made up of 15 amino acids. The CDR3 DNA is TGTGCCAGCAGCGTCAGCGGGGTTGGCACCGGGGAGCTGTTTTTT. The encoded protein is CASSVSGVGTGELFF.

The V and J genes are TRBV10-2 and TRBJ2-1, with 10 positions matching TRBD2. The CDR3 has 17 residues. Germline V CDR1 and CDR2: WSHSY, SAAADI. The trim removed 3 bases at V and 3 bases at J, leaving 8 bases unmatched. Here the CDR3 DNA reads TGCGCCAGCAGTGATAGGTCTAGCGGGAGAAACTACAATGAGCAGTTCTTC. This translates into CASSDRSSGRNYNEQFF.

CDR3 coding DNA: TGTGCCAGCAGCTTAAGGGACAGGGTCTACGAGCAGTACTTC. Translating gives CASSLRDRVYEQYF. This chain links TRBV11-3 with TRBJ2-7, with TRBD1 matching over 9 bases. The CDR3 is made up of 14 amino acids. The germline V gene has CDR1 SGHNT and CDR2 YENEEA. The trim removed 2 bases at V and 3 bases at J, leaving 2 bases unmatched.

The chain links TRBV6-2 or TRBV6-3 to TRBJ1-2; D possibly corresponds to TRBD1 (6 bases). Germline CDR1 is MNHEY and CDR2 is SVGEGT. V was trimmed by 6 bases and J by 2 bases, leaving 16 bases between them. The CDR3 is 15 residues long. CDR3 region: CASSPRGERNYGYTF. The CDR3 region has the DNA TGTGCCAGCAGCCCCAGGGGAGAGAGGAACTATGGCTACACCTTC.

This clone was observed a few times. This sequence joins TRBV14 and TRBJ1-2; D gene uncertain. Trimming removed 0 bases from V and 8 bases from J, with 16 bases in between. Germline V gene lookup returns CDR1 SGHDN and CDR2 FVKESK. The CDR3 is made up of 15 amino acids. The chain's CDR3 is CASSQDIIELRGYTF. In nucleotides, the CDR3 is TGTGCCAGCAGCCAAGATATCATAGAGTTGAGGGGCTACACCTTC.

The chain recombines TRBV7-2 with TRBJ2-1, with no clear D. V dropped 2 bases and J dropped 4 bases, with 12 bases sitting between them. The CDR3 has 15 amino acids. The germline CDR1 and CDR2 sequences are SGHTA and FQGNSA. For the CDR3, the DNA is TGTGCCAGCAGCTTAAACTCCGGGTCGTACAATGAGCAGTTCTTC. Translating gives CASSLNSGSYNEQFF.

The CDR3, as DNA: TGTGCCAGCTCACCACCCAACATCATCAACACCGGGGAGCTGTTTTTT. This sequence encodes CASSPPNIINTGELFF. The V gene is TRBV18, the J gene TRBJ2-2; D not certain. V was clipped by 0 bases and J by 2 bases, with 10 bases between them. CDR3 length equals 16 residues. Germline V gene data show CDR1 as KGHSH and CDR2 as LQKENI.

V and J are TRBV7-8 and TRBJ1-5; D might be TRBD1 (5 bases). The CDR3 consists of 15 residues. Germline-derived CDR1 and CDR2 are SGHVS and FQNEAQ. Trimming left V 2 bases short and J 2 bases short, with 10 bases between. CDR3 bases: TGTGCCAGCAGCTTATTGGCACAGGGCAATCAGCCCCAGCATTTT. Translated: CASSLLAQGNQPQHF.

The chain combines TRBV27 with TRBJ2-1, with 7 bases lining up with TRBD1. CDR1 and CDR2 (germline): MNHEY, SMNVEV (reference sequence). CDR3 length: 14 amino acids. J lost 6 bases, V lost 7 bases, and 9 bases had no gene match. The CDR3 DNA follows: TGTGCCAGCACTTCAGGGGGTACATTCAATGAGCAGTTCTTC. It yields the protein CASTSGGTFNEQFF.

The chain employs TRBV7-6 and TRBJ1-5, with 11 bases matching TRBD1. CDR1 is SGHVS and CDR2 is FNYEAQ in the germline V gene. The CDR3 contains 15 residues. J was trimmed by 4 bases and V by 5 bases; bases with no gene match: 4. CDR3 DNA: TGTGCCAGCAGCATGGGACAGGGGGATAATCAGCCCCAGCATTTT. Its protein is CASSMGQGDNQPQHF.

The chain links TRBV6-5 to TRBJ1-5; D is unresolved. The CDR3 has 13 amino acids. CDR1 MNHEY and CDR2 SVGAGI come from the germline V gene. V was shortened by 5 bases and J by 7 bases, with 12 bases between the two germline ends. Written as DNA, the CDR3 is TGTGCCAGCAGTCCCCGCCCCCGGCAGCCCCAGCATTTT. Protein: CASSPRPRQPQHF.

The chain recombines TRBV7-9 with TRBJ1-6; a weak D match, TRBD1 (5 bases). Germline CDR1 and CDR2: SEHNR and FQNEAQ (reference sequence). The CDR3 covers 14 residues. V shed 4 bases and J shed 7 bases, with 11 bases lying between them. Written as DNA, the CDR3 is TGTGCCAGCAGCTCTGGGGGGGAAAATTCACCCCTCCACTTT. Translated: CASSSGGENSPLHF.

This clone has only one observation. V usage is TRBV30 and J usage is TRBJ2-7; D gene ambiguous. CDR3 length equals 11 residues. Germline loops: CDR1 GTSNPN, CDR2 SVGIG (reference sequence). V was pared by 2 bases and J by 6 bases, with 8 bases between. The CDR3 DNA sequence: TGTGCCTGGAGTACAGCCGCCGAGCAGTACTTC. Protein product: CAWSTAAEQYF.

The chain uses TRBV9 and TRBJ2-2; 8 bases are shared with TRBD1. This CDR3 is 15 amino acids long. CDR1 and CDR2 from the germline V gene are SGDLS and YYNGEE. V lost 7 bases, J lost 1 base, and 6 bases stayed unmatched. The CDR3 region has the DNA TGTGCCAGCTCGGACAGGGCCGGGAACACCGGGGAGCTGTTTTTT. Translating it yields CASSDRAGNTGELFF.

This clone was observed once. The chain combines TRBV6-4 with TRBJ2-7; no definite D call. Germline V gene sequence: CDR1 MRHNA, CDR2 SNTAGT. The ends were cut back, 5 bases at V and 0 bases at J, with 5 bases in the middle. This CDR3 spans 12 amino acids. The CDR3 sequence: CASSFYSYEQYV. As DNA, the CDR3 is TGTGCCAGCAGTTTCTACTCCTACGAGCAGTACGTC.

This clone was detected once. The chain is built from TRBV18 and TRBJ2-1; 8 positions match TRBD2. From germline, CDR1 is KGHSH and CDR2 LQKENI. Germline trimming cut 2 bases from V and 7 bases from J; bases unmatched to any gene: 7. The CDR3 totals 15 residues. CDR3 sequence reads: CASSPAGTRSNEQFF. The CDR3 DNA reads as TGTGCCAGCTCACCAGCCGGGACTAGATCAAATGAGCAGTTCTTC.